This is a list of T cell receptor beta chains from one sample in a study of blood T cell repertoires in COVID-19. Produced via immunoSEQ multiplex PCR; TCRdb's table is partial and in-frame only. The table shows around 260,000 clones, with about 86% occurring only once. What was sequenced was PBMCs or T cells enriched from blood (not recorded which). Every receptor here comes from a man aged 25 to 40 with acute COVID-19. The CDR3 runs from the conserved cysteine through the conserved F or W. A D gene is named only where the DNA matches it firmly. The size field is filled for only some rows; it gives once, few, many or a size class.

d_gene: NA
j_gene: TRBJ2-3
v_gene: TRBV6-5
abundance: once
CDR3aa: CASSDGGRGTQYF
CDR3nt: TGTGCCAGCAGCGACGGAGGGAGAGGTACGCAGTATTTT

d_gene: NA
j_gene: TRBJ1-4
v_gene: TRBV6-5
abundance: NA
CDR3aa: CASRGGNGEKLFF
CDR3nt: TGTGCCTCTCGGGGAGGAAATGGTGAAAAACTGTTTTTT

d_gene: TRBD1
j_gene: TRBJ2-3
v_gene: TRBV11-3
abundance: NA
CDR3aa: CASSLKTGGTDTQYF
CDR3nt: TGTGCCAGCAGCTTAAAAACAGGGGGCACAGATACGCAGTATTTT

d_gene: TRBD1
j_gene: TRBJ1-3
v_gene: TRBV28
abundance: NA
CDR3aa: CASDRDRGDGNTIYF
CDR3nt: TGTGCCAGCGACCGTGACAGGGGCGATGGAAACACCATATATTTT

d_gene: NA
j_gene: TRBJ2-3
v_gene: TRBV10-3
abundance: NA
CDR3aa: CAISKLTGTGSLADTQYF
CDR3nt: TGTGCCATCAGCAAACTTACCGGGACCGGGAGTTTGGCAGATACGCAGTATTTT

d_gene: NA
j_gene: TRBJ1-1
v_gene: TRBV7-9
abundance: NA
CDR3aa: CASRKEGYTEAFF
CDR3nt: TGTGCCAGCAGGAAGGAGGGTTATACTGAAGCTTTCTTT

d_gene: TRBD1
j_gene: TRBJ1-6
v_gene: TRBV30
abundance: NA
CDR3aa: CAFKTGTGVFNSPLHF
CDR3nt: TGTGCCTTTAAAACCGGGACAGGGGTTTTTAATTCACCCCTCCACTTT

d_gene: TRBD1
j_gene: TRBJ1-3
v_gene: TRBV11-2
abundance: NA
CDR3aa: CASSLVQGTGGGRNTIYF
CDR3nt: TGTGCCAGCAGCTTAGTTCAAGGGACAGGGGGAGGACGGAACACCATATATTTT

d_gene: TRBD1
j_gene: TRBJ2-2
v_gene: TRBV24-1
abundance: NA
CDR3aa: CATSDPGQGARTGELFF
CDR3nt: TGTGCCACCAGTGATCCGGGACAGGGGGCGCGGACCGGGGAGCTGTTTTTT

d_gene: NA
j_gene: TRBJ1-1
v_gene: TRBV5-1
abundance: NA
CDR3aa: CASSQDRRAFF
CDR3nt: TGCGCCAGCAGCCAAGACAGGAGAGCTTTCTTT

d_gene: NA
j_gene: TRBJ1-6
v_gene: TRBV13
abundance: NA
CDR3aa: CASSLDRANSPLHF
CDR3nt: TGTGCCAGCAGCTTAGACAGGGCTAATTCACCCCTCCACTTT

d_gene: NA
j_gene: TRBJ2-2
v_gene: TRBV4-1
abundance: NA
CDR3aa: CASSPDLGGANTGELFF
CDR3nt: TGCGCCAGCAGCCCCGATTTAGGCGGGGCGAACACCGGGGAGCTGTTTTTT

d_gene: NA
j_gene: TRBJ2-3
v_gene: TRBV9
abundance: NA
CDR3aa: CASSARDMITDTQYF
CDR3nt: TGTGCCAGCAGCGCCCGGGATATGATCACAGATACGCAGTATTTT

d_gene: NA
j_gene: TRBJ2-2
v_gene: TRBV12-5
abundance: NA
CDR3aa: CASGLNGGRTGELFF
CDR3nt: TGTGCTAGTGGTTTGAACGGGGGACGGACCGGGGAGCTGTTTTTT

d_gene: TRBD2
j_gene: TRBJ2-1
v_gene: TRBV20-1
abundance: NA
CDR3aa: CSARGTSGATYNEQFF
CDR3nt: TGCAGTGCTCGTGGGACTAGCGGGGCCACCTACAATGAGCAGTTCTTC

d_gene: TRBD1
j_gene: TRBJ1-5
v_gene: TRBV18
abundance: NA
CDR3aa: CASSRQGASQPQHF
CDR3nt: TGTGCCAGCTCCCGACAGGGGGCGAGTCAGCCCCAGCATTTT

d_gene: NA
j_gene: TRBJ2-1
v_gene: TRBV19
abundance: NA
CDR3aa: CASSIPAAPHNEQFF
CDR3nt: TGTGCCAGTAGTATTCCCGCAGCGCCTCACAATGAGCAGTTCTTC

d_gene: TRBD1
j_gene: TRBJ2-5
v_gene: TRBV5-4
abundance: NA
CDR3aa: CASSSAGTGETQYF
CDR3nt: TGTGCCAGCAGCTCAGCCGGGACAGGGGAGACCCAGTACTTC

d_gene: NA
j_gene: TRBJ1-1
v_gene: TRBV5-1
abundance: NA
CDR3aa: CASRSNLGAFF
CDR3nt: TGTGCCAGCAGATCAAATCTCGGAGCTTTCTTT

d_gene: NA
j_gene: TRBJ1-5
v_gene: TRBV19
abundance: NA
CDR3aa: CASSIEMGRNQPQHF
CDR3nt: TGTGCCAGTAGTATAGAGATGGGGCGCAATCAGCCCCAGCATTTT

d_gene: TRBD1
j_gene: TRBJ1-5
v_gene: TRBV29-1
abundance: few
CDR3aa: CSAAGTGGQPQHF
CDR3nt: TGCAGCGCCGCCGGGACAGGGGGCCAGCCCCAGCATTTT

d_gene: NA
j_gene: TRBJ1-1
v_gene: TRBV6-2/TRBV6-3
abundance: few
CDR3aa: CASSDPRGGAFF
CDR3nt: TGTGCCAGCAGTGACCCTAGAGGGGGAGCTTTCTTT

d_gene: NA
j_gene: TRBJ1-5
v_gene: TRBV5-1
abundance: NA
CDR3aa: CASSLFGEAQPQHF
CDR3nt: TGCGCCAGCAGCTTGTTCGGGGAGGCTCAGCCCCAGCATTTT

d_gene: NA
j_gene: TRBJ1-5
v_gene: TRBV7-9
abundance: NA
CDR3aa: CASSPWTGDQPQHF
CDR3nt: TGTGCCAGCAGCCCATGGACCGGGGATCAGCCCCAGCATTTT

d_gene: NA
j_gene: TRBJ2-3
v_gene: TRBV7-2
abundance: NA
CDR3aa: CASSPVWDTQYF
CDR3nt: TGTGCCAGCAGCCCAGTGTGGGATACGCAGTATTTT

d_gene: NA
j_gene: TRBJ2-5
v_gene: TRBV9
abundance: NA
CDR3aa: CASSATLSGPGTQYF
CDR3nt: TGTGCCAGCAGCGCCACCCTTAGCGGCCCGGGGACCCAGTACTTC

d_gene: NA
j_gene: TRBJ1-5
v_gene: TRBV10-1
abundance: NA
CDR3aa: CASRQGWSNQPQHF
CDR3nt: TGCGCCAGCAGACAGGGATGGAGCAATCAGCCCCAGCATTTT

d_gene: NA
j_gene: TRBJ1-5
v_gene: TRBV2
abundance: NA
CDR3aa: CASSVQGPGVNQPQHF
CDR3nt: TGTGCCAGCAGCGTACAAGGTCCGGGTGTAAATCAGCCCCAGCATTTT

d_gene: NA
j_gene: TRBJ1-1
v_gene: TRBV18
abundance: NA
CDR3aa: CASSSNRDTEAFF
CDR3nt: TGTGCCAGCTCATCCAACAGGGATACTGAAGCTTTCTTT

d_gene: TRBD1
j_gene: TRBJ2-5
v_gene: TRBV3-1/TRBV3-2
abundance: NA
CDR3aa: CASSQKAGTGIGETQYF
CDR3nt: TGTGCCAGCAGCCAAAAAGCCGGGACAGGTATCGGGGAGACCCAGTACTTC

d_gene: NA
j_gene: TRBJ1-2
v_gene: TRBV6-5
abundance: NA
CDR3aa: CASSYSTGNLNYGYTF
CDR3nt: TGTGCCAGCAGTTACTCGACAGGAAACCTTAACTATGGCTACACCTTC

d_gene: TRBD1
j_gene: TRBJ2-3
v_gene: TRBV18
abundance: NA
CDR3aa: CASSPWDSDSTDTQYF
CDR3nt: TGTGCCAGCTCACCATGGGACAGCGATAGCACAGATACGCAGTATTTT

d_gene: NA
j_gene: TRBJ1-5
v_gene: TRBV4-1
abundance: NA
CDR3aa: CASSQAPGGASNQPQHF
CDR3nt: TGCGCCAGCAGCCAAGCTCCAGGCGGGGCTAGCAATCAGCCCCAGCATTTT

d_gene: NA
j_gene: TRBJ1-5
v_gene: TRBV6-5
abundance: NA
CDR3aa: CASKPAGASNQPQHF
CDR3nt: TGTGCCAGCAAACCGGCAGGGGCAAGCAATCAGCCCCAGCATTTT

d_gene: NA
j_gene: TRBJ2-3
v_gene: TRBV6-2/TRBV6-3
abundance: NA
CDR3aa: CASSSYYTDTQYF
CDR3nt: TGTGCCAGCAGCAGTTACTACACGGATACGCAGTATTTT